These 12 T cell receptor beta chains share one sample of origin, sequenced in a study of blood T cell repertoires in COVID-19. Sequencing used immunoSEQ multiplex PCR; TCRdb keeps in-frame clones, though not all of them. Among roughly 300,000 clones listed, approximately 86% were seen once. The material sequenced was peripheral blood. These receptors all come from a man between 18 and 35 years old with active or convalescent COVID-19.

CDR3 in DNA: TGTGCCAGCAGCCAAGCCCGACTAGCCCACGAGCAGTACTTC. Encoded protein: CASSQARLAHEQYF. The chain couples TRBV3-1 (or the pseudogene TRBV3-2) to TRBJ2-7; 7 bases are shared with TRBD2. V was pared by 1 base and J by 5 bases, with 5 bases of the junction left unmatched. Germline lookup yields CDR1 LGHDT and CDR2 YNNKEL (reference sequence). CDR3 length: 14 residues.

This clone was observed a single time. CDR3 in DNA: TGTGCCAGTAGTATTTCGGGGGGCTTCAATCAGCCCCAGCATTTT. As protein: CASSISGGFNQPQHF. V and J are TRBV19 and TRBJ1-5; maybe TRBD1 (6 bases). Germline CDR1 and CDR2: LNHDA and SQIVND (reference sequence). Trimming pared 3 bases from V and 3 bases from J, leaving 12 bases between. The CDR3 has 15 residues.

In its sample, this clone was seen a few times. V gene TRBV3-1 (or the pseudogene TRBV3-2) combines with J gene TRBJ1-5, with 7 nucleotides matching TRBD1. This CDR3 region has 14 residues. Germline loops: CDR1 LGHDT, CDR2 YNNKEL (reference sequence). Trimming at V came to 4 bases and at J to 5 bases, leaving 5 bases not matched to a gene. The CDR3 nucleotides read TGTGCCAGCAGCCGGCAGGGGGGAGATCAGCCCCAGCATTTT. Protein: CASSRQGGDQPQHF.

The chain employs TRBV6-6 and TRBJ1-5; 9 bases are a match to TRBD1. The CDR3 contains 15 residues. After removal of 5 bases from V and 3 bases from J, the junction contained 5 bases not matched to a gene. Germline values: CDR1 MNHNY, CDR2 SVGAGI (reference sequence). CDR3 in DNA: TGTGCCAGCAGTATGGGGACAGGGCACAATCAGCCCCAGCATTTT. It translates to CASSMGTGHNQPQHF.

V usage is TRBV19 and J usage is TRBJ2-2, with D possibly TRBD1 on 5 matching bases. The CDR3 spans 14 residues. The germline V and J ends were trimmed by 10 bases and 7 bases, with 19 bases remaining between them. Germline V gene data show CDR1 as LNHDA and CDR2 as SQIVND (reference sequence). CDR3 nucleotide sequence: TGTGCCACCACGTGGGGCGTGAATGGCGGGGAGCTGTTTTTT. This encodes CATTWGVNGGELFF.

The chain has TRBV2 and TRBJ1-6; no definite D call. V was pared by 6 bases and J by 0 bases, with 12 bases between. The CDR3 totals 16 residues. Per germline, CDR1 SNHLY and CDR2 FYNNEI. The CDR3 DNA sequence: TGTGCCAGCAGGGCAGAATTAAGCTCCTATAATTCACCCCTCCACTTT. This encodes CASRAELSSYNSPLHF. Combining the CDR3 with reference TRBV2 and TRBJ1-6 gives the whole variable domain EPEVTQTPSHQVTQMGQEVILRCVPISNHLYFYWYRQILGQKVEFLVSFYNNEISEKSEIFDDQFSVERPDGSNFTLKIRSTKLEDSAMYFCASRAELSSYNSPLHFGNGTRLTVT.

This rearrangement joins TRBV12-3 or TRBV12-4 to TRBJ2-1; D call uncertain. The V end lost 3 bases, the J end lost 10 bases, and 7 bases lay between the germline ends. CDR3 length: 11 residues. The CDR3 sequence: CASSFGREQFF. The CDR3 DNA follows: TGTGCCAGCAGTTTCGGCAGGGAGCAGTTCTTC.

V gene TRBV5-1 combines with J gene TRBJ2-5; D may be TRBD1 (5 bases). Trimming took off 0 bases at V and 2 bases at J, with 20 bases between the two ends. The CDR3 length is 18 residues. Germline loops: CDR1 SGHRS, CDR2 YFSETQ. The DNA for the CDR3 is TGCGCCAGCAGCTTGGTTTTCCTACAGGAAGACGCTCAAGAGACCCAGTACTTC. Translation gives CASSLVFLQEDAQETQYF.

This chain uses TRBV10-3 with TRBJ2-7; TRBD2 aligns across 12 bases. The CDR3 extends over 15 amino acids. After removal of 4 bases from V and 2 bases from J, the junction contained 3 bases not matched to a gene. Germline V gene sequence: CDR1 ENHRY, CDR2 SYGVKD. CDR3 loop: CAISGTSGAPYEQYF. CDR3 coding DNA: TGTGCCATCAGTGGGACTAGCGGGGCCCCCTACGAGCAGTACTTC.

This clone was recorded once. This chain connects TRBV25-1 to TRBJ2-2; 7 positions match TRBD2. This CDR3 has 15 residues. Germline V CDR1 and CDR2: MGHDK, SYGVNS. Losses at the gene ends were 6 bases for V and 7 bases for J; bases not matched to a gene: 11. The CDR3 nucleotides are TGTGCCAGCAGCCCTAGGGGAGGGGCTTACGGGGAGCTGTTTTTT. It yields the protein CASSPRGGAYGELFF.

The rearrangement joins TRBV5-4 to TRBJ2-5; 10 bases map to TRBD2. The CDR3 is made up of 15 amino acids. Germline V lookup: CDR1 SGHNT, CDR2 YYREEE (reference sequence). V trimming: 4 bases; J trimming: 4 bases; junction bases outside the gene matches: 7. In nucleotides, the CDR3 is TGTGCCAGCAGCCAGCGGGGGGGCAGTCGAGAGACCCAGTACTTC. This codes for CASSQRGGSRETQYF.

The J gene is TRBJ1-6, the V gene TRBV16, with 7 positions matching TRBD1. V lost 4 bases to trimming and J lost 5 bases; unmatched junction nucleotides: 5. Germline V lookup: CDR1 KGHSY, CDR2 FQNENV. This CDR3 is 15 amino acids long. This CDR3 is CASSPRTGDNSPLHF. As DNA, the CDR3 is TGTGCCAGCAGCCCCCGGACAGGCGATAATTCACCCCTCCACTTT. Full variable domain (missing parts from reference TRBV16 and TRBJ1-6): GEEVAQTPKHLVRGEGQKAKLYCAPIKGHSYVFWYQQVLKNEFKFLISFQNENVFDETGMPKERFSAKCLPNSPCSLEIQATKLEDSAVYFCASSPRTGDNSPLHFGNGTRLTVT.